This is a list of T cell receptor beta chains from one sample in a study of blood T cell repertoires in COVID-19. The assay was immunoSEQ multiplex PCR, and TCRdb's table has in-frame clones only and misses some. The profile shows about 270,000 clones, about 89% of them singletons. Sequencing input: peripheral blood. These receptors all come from a man aged 40-49 years who had recovered from COVID-19. Both conserved end residues are part of each CDR3. The D gene is left open where the match is weak. Part of the rows lack a size; the others show once, few, many or a class for expanded clones.

abundance: .
j_gene: TRBJ2-1
d_gene: TRBD2
v_gene: TRBV25-1
CDR3aa: CASSDFASGYPEQFF
CDR3nt: TGTGCCAGCAGTGATTTCGCTAGCGGGTACCCTGAGCAGTTCTTC

abundance: few
j_gene: TRBJ1-5
d_gene: TRBD1
v_gene: TRBV19
CDR3aa: CASTGTEFYQPQHF
CDR3nt: TGTGCCAGTACTGGGACAGAATTTTATCAGCCCCAGCATTTT

abundance: .
j_gene: TRBJ1-2
d_gene: TRBD1
v_gene: TRBV25-1
CDR3aa: CARPFRDRDLAVNYGYTF
CDR3nt: TGTGCCAGACCTTTCCGGGACAGGGATTTGGCGGTTAACTATGGCTACACCTTC

abundance: .
j_gene: TRBJ2-1
d_gene: TRBD2
v_gene: TRBV15
CDR3aa: CATSRDRGSGRLVEQFF
CDR3nt: TGTGCCACCAGCAGAGATCGGGGTAGCGGGAGACTGGTTGAGCAGTTCTTC

abundance: many
j_gene: TRBJ2-1
d_gene: TRBD2
v_gene: TRBV29-1
CDR3aa: CSARGSGGYPGEQFF
CDR3nt: TGCAGCGCTAGAGGTAGCGGGGGGTACCCGGGTGAGCAGTTCTTC

abundance: .
j_gene: TRBJ1-4
d_gene: .
v_gene: TRBV7-2
CDR3aa: CASSFGGGFLFF
CDR3nt: TGTGCCAGCTCCTTTGGGGGGGGATTCCTGTTTTTT

abundance: once
j_gene: TRBJ1-4
d_gene: .
v_gene: TRBV2
CDR3aa: CASNGGGTNEKLFF
CDR3nt: TGTGCCAGCAATGGGGGAGGGACTAATGAAAAACTGTTTTTT

abundance: .
j_gene: TRBJ1-1
d_gene: .
v_gene: TRBV12-3/TRBV12-4
CDR3aa: CASSLQGRTEAFF
CDR3nt: TGTGCCAGCAGCCTACAGGGTAGGACTGAAGCTTTCTTT

abundance: .
j_gene: TRBJ1-1
d_gene: .
v_gene: TRBV9
CDR3aa: CASSVSGQNTEAFF
CDR3nt: TGTGCCAGCAGCGTATCCGGACAGAACACTGAAGCTTTCTTT

abundance: .
j_gene: TRBJ2-2
d_gene: .
v_gene: TRBV2
CDR3aa: CASSGDNPTGELFF
CDR3nt: TGTGCCAGCAGTGGGGACAATCCAACCGGGGAGCTGTTTTTT

abundance: .
j_gene: TRBJ1-5
d_gene: TRBD1
v_gene: TRBV19
CDR3aa: CASRPATGKNQPQHF
CDR3nt: TGTGCCAGTAGACCCGCGACAGGGAAAAATCAGCCCCAGCATTTT

abundance: .
j_gene: TRBJ2-7
d_gene: .
v_gene: TRBV29-1
CDR3aa: CSVVRDSFEQYF
CDR3nt: TGCAGCGTTGTTAGAGACAGTTTCGAGCAGTACTTC

abundance: few
j_gene: TRBJ1-3
d_gene: .
v_gene: TRBV7-2
CDR3aa: CASSLQGPGNTIYF
CDR3nt: TGTGCCAGCAGCCTACAGGGCCCTGGAAACACCATATATTTT

abundance: .
j_gene: TRBJ2-2
d_gene: .
v_gene: TRBV7-3
CDR3aa: CASSRSLNTGELFF
CDR3nt: TGTGCCAGCAGCCGGAGCTTGAACACCGGGGAGCTGTTTTTT

abundance: .
j_gene: TRBJ1-1
d_gene: .
v_gene: TRBV5-4
CDR3aa: CASSLMLDSEAFF
CDR3nt: TGTGCCAGCAGCCTTATGTTGGACAGCGAAGCTTTCTTT

abundance: once
j_gene: TRBJ1-1
d_gene: TRBD1
v_gene: TRBV6-5
CDR3aa: CASSLRGQLNTEAFF
CDR3nt: TGTGCCAGCAGCCTAAGGGGACAGCTGAACACTGAAGCTTTCTTT

abundance: .
j_gene: TRBJ2-1
d_gene: TRBD2
v_gene: TRBV7-2
CDR3aa: CASSLASGGFNEQFF
CDR3nt: TGTGCCAGCAGCTTAGCTAGCGGGGGCTTTAATGAGCAGTTCTTC

abundance: .
j_gene: TRBJ2-7
d_gene: TRBD1
v_gene: TRBV19
CDR3aa: CASSKTPKGQTYEQYF
CDR3nt: TGTGCCAGTAGCAAAACCCCGAAGGGACAGACCTACGAGCAGTACTTC

abundance: .
j_gene: TRBJ2-3
d_gene: TRBD1
v_gene: TRBV24-1
CDR3aa: CATSDWGTGTDTQYF
CDR3nt: TGTGCCACCAGTGATTGGGGGACAGGGACAGATACGCAGTATTTT

abundance: .
j_gene: TRBJ2-2
d_gene: .
v_gene: TRBV7-7
CDR3aa: CASSSTSGLAGELFF
CDR3nt: TGTGCCAGCAGCTCCACAAGCGGGTTGGCCGGGGAGCTGTTTTTT

abundance: .
j_gene: TRBJ2-1
d_gene: TRBD1
v_gene: TRBV24-1
CDR3aa: CATSARQGPYNEQFF
CDR3nt: TGTGCCACCAGCGCCAGACAGGGGCCTTACAATGAGCAGTTCTTC

abundance: .
j_gene: TRBJ1-5
d_gene: .
v_gene: TRBV10-3
CDR3aa: CAISESGAPWAQHF
CDR3nt: TGTGCCATCAGTGAGTCGGGCGCCCCATGGGCCCAGCATTTT

abundance: .
j_gene: TRBJ2-3
d_gene: TRBD2
v_gene: TRBV5-1
CDR3aa: CASSLTGRVVTDTQYF
CDR3nt: TGCGCCAGCAGCTTGACCGGGAGGGTAGTGACAGATACGCAGTATTTT

abundance: .
j_gene: TRBJ2-1
d_gene: TRBD2
v_gene: TRBV2
CDR3aa: CATSGLAGGRAYNEQFF
CDR3nt: TGTGCCACCTCGGGACTAGCGGGGGGCCGCGCCTACAATGAGCAGTTCTTC

abundance: .
j_gene: TRBJ2-3
d_gene: .
v_gene: TRBV12-3/TRBV12-4
CDR3aa: CASRGGGTDTQYF
CDR3nt: TGTGCCAGCAGAGGAGGGGGCACAGATACGCAGTATTTT

abundance: .
j_gene: TRBJ2-3
d_gene: TRBD1
v_gene: TRBV25-1
CDR3aa: CASSEAGGLDTQYF
CDR3nt: TGTGCCAGCAGTGAGGCAGGGGGCTTAGATACGCAGTATTTT

abundance: .
j_gene: TRBJ1-2
d_gene: .
v_gene: TRBV19
CDR3aa: CASSGHQEGTF
CDR3nt: TGTGCCAGTTCCGGGCATCAAGAGGGCACCTTC

abundance: .
j_gene: TRBJ2-7
d_gene: .
v_gene: TRBV6-4
CDR3aa: CAGLLGATISYEQYF
CDR3nt: TGTGCCGGCCTATTGGGGGCGACTATCTCCTACGAGCAGTACTTC

abundance: .
j_gene: TRBJ2-1
d_gene: .
v_gene: TRBV7-8
CDR3aa: CASSLAGGAYNEQFF
CDR3nt: TGTGCCAGCAGCTTAGCAGGGGGAGCCTACAATGAGCAGTTCTTC

abundance: once
j_gene: TRBJ2-7
d_gene: .
v_gene: TRBV29-1
CDR3aa: CSVEEGRAYEQYF
CDR3nt: TGCAGCGTTGAAGAAGGCAGGGCGTACGAGCAGTACTTC

abundance: .
j_gene: TRBJ2-1
d_gene: TRBD2
v_gene: TRBV7-8
CDR3aa: CASSPGDSGGRGQFF
CDR3nt: TGTGCCAGCAGCCCAGGAGATAGCGGGGGTCGAGGGCAGTTCTTC

abundance: .
j_gene: TRBJ2-5
d_gene: .
v_gene: TRBV19
CDR3aa: CASSIRAARGETQYF
CDR3nt: TGTGCCAGTAGTATTAGAGCGGCAAGGGGGGAGACCCAGTACTTC

abundance: .
j_gene: TRBJ1-4
d_gene: .
v_gene: TRBV25-1
CDR3aa: CASSVRGVGNEKLFF
CDR3nt: TGTGCCAGCAGTGTGCGGGGCGTGGGGAATGAAAAACTGTTTTTT

abundance: .
j_gene: TRBJ1-5
d_gene: TRBD1
v_gene: TRBV6-5
CDR3aa: CASRPYRGSNQPQHF
CDR3nt: TGTGCCAGCAGACCCTACAGGGGAAGCAATCAGCCCCAGCATTTT

abundance: few
j_gene: TRBJ2-3
d_gene: TRBD2
v_gene: TRBV24-1
CDR3aa: CATSDTSVSTDTQYF
CDR3nt: TGTGCCACCAGTGATACTAGCGTCAGCACAGATACGCAGTATTTT

abundance: .
j_gene: TRBJ1-1
d_gene: TRBD1
v_gene: TRBV5-1
CDR3aa: CASSLAGTGGRRGNTEAFF
CDR3nt: TGCGCCAGCAGCTTGGCCGGGACAGGGGGCCGCCGGGGAAACACTGAAGCTTTCTTT

abundance: .
j_gene: TRBJ1-4
d_gene: .
v_gene: TRBV7-2
CDR3aa: CASSLARGGRREKLFF
CDR3nt: TGTGCCAGCAGCTTAGCGCGGGGGGGGAGGCGCGAAAAACTGTTTTTT

abundance: .
j_gene: TRBJ2-7
d_gene: .
v_gene: TRBV13
CDR3aa: CASSFGRGSSYEQYF
CDR3nt: TGTGCCAGCAGCTTCGGACGGGGGAGCTCCTACGAGCAGTACTTC

abundance: once
j_gene: TRBJ2-6
d_gene: .
v_gene: TRBV4-2
CDR3aa: CATGRGRSSGANVLTF
CDR3nt: TGTGCCACCGGGCGGGGCAGAAGCTCTGGGGCCAACGTCCTGACTTTC

abundance: .
j_gene: TRBJ1-1
d_gene: TRBD1
v_gene: TRBV29-1
CDR3aa: CSAAALQGATEAFF
CDR3nt: TGCAGCGCCGCCGCCCTACAGGGGGCAACTGAAGCTTTCTTT